This TCR beta chain derives from a study of immune evolution from preneoplasia to lung adenocarcinoma. Points from the study as a whole: Later-stage lesions seemingly showed higher T cell density and diversity than normal lung.

Remarks on this clone: Its specificity is unknown.

Clones were read by immunoSEQ multiplex PCR, and TCRdb kept only the in-frame ones, dropping some. This table has under 4,500 clones, more than 75% appearing once. V shed 5 bases and J shed 6 bases, with 8 bases lying between them. Germline CDR1 and CDR2: SNHLY and FYNNEI. This CDR3 contains 12 residues. The chain joins TRBV2 to TRBJ2-1; perhaps TRBD2 as D (6 bases). The TCR originated in a person between 65 and 79 years old with invasive lung adenocarcinoma. Some clones in this sample may be carry-over from other donors' samples. The sample comprised FFPE invasive lung adenocarcinoma tissue. Here the CDR3 reads CASSRDFNEQFF. As DNA, the CDR3 is TGTGCCAGCAGTCGGGACTTCAATGAGCAGTTCTTC.